The 11 T cell receptor beta chains below all came from one sample that was sequenced in a study of blood T cell repertoires in COVID-19. TCRdb's table, derived via immunoSEQ multiplex PCR, lists solely in-frame clones and lacks some. This repertoire shows 200,000 to 250,000 clones, around 88% found once; its top ten account for 10% to 15%. Sequencing was carried out using peripheral blood. These receptors were taken from a man older than 75 with acute or convalescent COVID-19.

The chain links TRBV3-1 (or the pseudogene TRBV3-2) to TRBJ1-5; D gene uncertain. Trimming removed 0 bases at V and 0 bases at J, with 9 bases between. The CDR3 consists of 16 residues. CDR1 and CDR2 from the germline V gene are LGHDT and YNNKEL (reference sequence). CDR3 sequence reads: CASSQDLSISNQPQHF. CDR3 DNA sequence: TGTGCCAGCAGCCAAGATCTGTCTATTAGCAATCAGCCCCAGCATTTT.

The V gene is TRBV7-2, the J gene TRBJ1-1, with D hard to call. V shed 2 bases and J shed 1 base, with 5 bases lying between them. This CDR3 has 13 amino acids. Germline CDR1 and CDR2: SGHTA and FQGNSA. The CDR3 loop reads CASSLSENTEAFF. In DNA form, the CDR3 reads TGTGCCAGCAGCTTATCAGAGAACACTGAAGCTTTCTTT.

J is TRBJ2-7 and V is TRBV2; D possibly corresponds to TRBD1 (5 bases). CDR1 and CDR2 (germline): SNHLY, FYNNEI. Trimming pared 3 bases from V and 4 bases from J, leaving 13 bases between. This CDR3 has 14 amino acids. Written as DNA, the CDR3 is TGTGCCAGCAGTGAGCAGGGCGGTTCGTACGAGCAGTACTTC. Translation gives CASSEQGGSYEQYF.

This chain uses TRBV4-3 with TRBJ2-6; D is possibly TRBD1 (6 bases). Deletions cut 2 bases from V and 4 bases from J, with 24 bases between. Looked up from germline, CDR1 is LGHNA and CDR2 is YSLEER. The CDR3 is 20 residues long. The CDR3 reads CASSQSPVGTGRVGANVLTF. In DNA form, the CDR3 reads TGCGCCAGCAGCCAATCACCAGTCGGAACAGGGCGGGTCGGGGCCAACGTCCTGACTTTC.

The chain employs TRBV5-1 and TRBJ2-3; TRBD2 agrees at 7 bases. CDR3 length: 15 amino acids. The J segment lost 2 bases and the V segment lost 2 bases, leaving 5 bases of the junction unmatched. Germline assignment: CDR1 SGHRS and CDR2 YFSETQ. In DNA, the CDR3 is TGCGCCAGCAGCTTCCCTAGCGGAAACACAGATACGCAGTATTTT. Amino acid sequence: CASSFPSGNTDTQYF.

V is TRBV18 and J is TRBJ2-7; D is perhaps TRBD2 (6 bases). The CDR3 length is 15 residues. Trimming shortened V by 1 base and J by 6 bases, and 16 bases separated the two germline ends. Germline CDR1 reads KGHSH; CDR2 reads LQKENI. This CDR3 is CASSPRGGTSGEQYF. DNA of the CDR3: TGTGCCAGCTCACCACGGGGCGGGACGTCGGGCGAGCAGTACTTC.

This chain connects TRBV10-3 to TRBJ1-5; no clear D. Germline-derived CDR1 and CDR2 are ENHRY and SYGVKD. The CDR3 has 15 amino acids. The V end lost 3 bases, the J end lost 6 bases, and 15 bases lay between the germline ends. The CDR3 is CAISDGREGIQPQHF. In DNA, the CDR3 is TGTGCCATCAGTGATGGCCGGGAAGGTATTCAGCCCCAGCATTTT.

The V call is TRBV9, the J call TRBJ2-3, with D possibly TRBD1 on 6 matching bases. The V gene lost 3 bases and the J gene lost 3 bases, with 17 bases spanning the gap. Germline CDR1 is SGDLS and CDR2 is YYNGEE. CDR3 length: 16 residues. The CDR3 spells CASSARGGVTTDTQYF. Here the CDR3 DNA reads TGTGCCAGCAGCGCGCGTGGGGGCGTCACGACAGATACGCAGTATTTT. Full variable domain (remainder filled in from reference TRBV9 and TRBJ2-3): DSGVTQTPKHLITATGQRVTLRCSPRSGDLSVYWYQQSLDQGLQFLIQYYNGEERAKGNILERFSAQQFPDLHSELNLSSLELGDSALYFCASSARGGVTTDTQYFGPGTRLTVL.

The V call is TRBV18, the J call TRBJ2-1; 7 bases line up with TRBD2. Germline-derived CDR1 and CDR2 are KGHSH and LQKENI. Trimming took 2 bases from V and 1 from J; bases not matched to a gene: 2. The CDR3 consists of 15 residues. The CDR3: CASSPWGGSYNEQFF. For the CDR3, the DNA is TGTGCCAGCTCACCATGGGGAGGGTCCTACAATGAGCAGTTCTTC.

The rearrangement links TRBV25-1 to TRBJ1-2; D might be TRBD1 (6 bases). Germline V gene sequence: CDR1 MGHDK, CDR2 SYGVNS. The CDR3 covers 15 residues. The V end was cut by 4 bases, the J end by 2 bases, with 14 bases between. The DNA for the CDR3 is TGTGCCAGCAGTGTTCACAGGGCACGAAACTATGGCTACACCTTC. This gives the protein CASSVHRARNYGYTF.

The chain couples TRBV11-3 to TRBJ2-7; 8 nucleotides line up with TRBD2. This CDR3 has 15 residues. Trimming removed 5 bases from V and 6 bases from J; junction bases left unmatched: 12. Germline CDR1 SGHNT, CDR2 YENEEA. DNA for the CDR3: TGTGCCAGCAGCCCAGGGTTCCCGGGAGGGCTCGAGCAGTACTTC. Translation: CASSPGFPGGLEQYF.